These 10 T cell receptor beta chains were all obtained from the same sample, sequenced in a study of T cell repertoires in cytomegalovirus infection. TCRdb reprocessed the reads with MiXCR, giving one entry per CDR3 protein. Seen here are 370,000 or so distinct CDR3 sequences, nearly 35% observed once, and the top ten hold roughly 14%. These TCRs are of unknown antigen specificity. The sample in question was cultured PBMCs, obtained from culture after CMV antigen stimulation. These receptors were collected from a human donor in good health (CMV status not recorded). Some clones in this sample may be carry-over from other donors' samples.

The gene calls are TRBV12-3 or TRBV12-4 and TRBJ2-3; TRBD2 agrees at 11 bases. Trimming at V came to 5 bases and at J to 8 bases, leaving 12 bases not matched to a gene. The CDR3 spans 16 residues. CDR3 nucleotide sequence: TGTGCCAGCAGTCCGTTAGCGGGAGGGCCGAGGGGTACGCAGTATTTT. Its protein is CASSPLAGGPRGTQYF.

This chain joins TRBV27 and TRBJ2-1; 12 positions agree with TRBD2. Germline V gene data show CDR1 as MNHEY and CDR2 as SMNVEV (reference sequence). V gave up 2 bases and J gave up 8 bases; unmatched junction bases: 7. This CDR3 has 16 residues. CDR3 residues: CASSLQTSGRSDEQFF. CDR3 bases: TGTGCCAGCAGTTTACAAACTAGCGGGAGGTCGGATGAGCAGTTCTTC.

This clonotype was seen once. The chain employs TRBV18 and TRBJ2-3; possible D gene TRBD2, 5 bases. V lost 0 bases, J lost 0 bases, and 19 bases lay in between. CDR3 size: 19 residues. Germline values: CDR1 KGHSH, CDR2 LQKENI. CDR3 in DNA: TGTGCCAGCTCACCACCGAGACTCCCTGGAGGTCCTAGCACAGATACGCAGTATTTT. Translated, it gives CASSPPRLPGGPSTDTQYF.

This clonotype occurred many times. The chain uses TRBV7-8 and TRBJ1-3; D is undetermined. This CDR3 has 13 amino acids. V was shortened by 5 bases and J by 4 bases, with 9 bases between the two germline ends. Germline loops: CDR1 SGHVS, CDR2 FQNEAQ. As DNA, the CDR3 is TGTGCCAGCAGCCCGCTGCGGGGAAACACCATATATTTT. Translated, it gives CASSPLRGNTIYF.

The chain links TRBV6-2 or TRBV6-3 to TRBJ1-1; D gene unclear. Germline lookup yields CDR1 MNHEY and CDR2 SVGEGT. There are 15 residues in the CDR3. Between the trimmed V and J ends, which lost 0 bases and 7 bases, there was a span of 15 bases. The CDR3 nucleotides are TGTGCCAGCAGTTACTCCGCTCTCACTTTTAGTGAAGCTTTCTTT. It translates to CASSYSALTFSEAFF.

The rearrangement joins TRBV7-3 to TRBJ1-2; a weak D match, TRBD1 (5 bases). Trimming took 5 bases from V and 6 from J, leaving 13 bases between them. CDR3 length: 13 amino acids. Germline V lookup: CDR1 SGHTA, CDR2 FQGTGA. CDR3 nucleotides: TGTGCCAGCAGCCATCAGGGTCTGGATGGCTACACCTTC. The encoded protein is CASSHQGLDGYTF.

This chain links TRBV7-9 with TRBJ2-1; a weak D match, TRBD1 (5 bases). The germline V and J ends were trimmed by 1 base and 11 bases, with 12 bases remaining between them. The length of the CDR3 is 13 residues. Germline CDR1 SEHNR, CDR2 FQNEAQ (reference sequence). The CDR3 loop reads CASSLVGADQQFF. CDR3 sequence (DNA): TGTGCCAGCAGCTTAGTAGGGGCGGACCAGCAGTTCTTC.

This clonotype was counted between two and nine times. The chain links TRBV4-3 to TRBJ2-1; unclear D gene. CDR1 and CDR2 from the germline V gene are LGHNA and YSLEER. The ends were cut back, 1 base at V and 6 bases at J, with 10 bases in the middle. The CDR3 sequence is 14 residues long. Written as DNA, the CDR3 is TGCGCCAGCAGCCAAGGGTCCAGTCCCAATGAGCAGTTCTTC. Translated: CASSQGSSPNEQFF.

The chain combines TRBV28 with TRBJ2-6, with D tentatively TRBD1 (6 bases). The germline gives CDR1 MDHEN, CDR2 SYDVKM. CDR3 size: 15 residues. V lost 6 bases, J lost 0 bases, and 9 bases lay in between. CDR3 protein: CASRTTGSGANVLTF. The CDR3 DNA is TGTGCCAGCAGAACGACAGGCTCTGGGGCCAACGTCCTGACTTTC.

The CDR3 loop reads CASSSGARTANTGELFF. Written as DNA, the CDR3 is TGTGCCAGCAGTTCAGGAGCCCGGACAGCGAACACCGGGGAGCTGTTTTTT. V gene TRBV6-5 combines with J gene TRBJ2-2; TRBD1 might be the D (6 bases). CDR1 is MNHEY and CDR2 is SVGAGI in the germline V gene. The CDR3 consists of 17 residues. V was cut by 4 bases and J by 0 bases, with 15 bases left in between.